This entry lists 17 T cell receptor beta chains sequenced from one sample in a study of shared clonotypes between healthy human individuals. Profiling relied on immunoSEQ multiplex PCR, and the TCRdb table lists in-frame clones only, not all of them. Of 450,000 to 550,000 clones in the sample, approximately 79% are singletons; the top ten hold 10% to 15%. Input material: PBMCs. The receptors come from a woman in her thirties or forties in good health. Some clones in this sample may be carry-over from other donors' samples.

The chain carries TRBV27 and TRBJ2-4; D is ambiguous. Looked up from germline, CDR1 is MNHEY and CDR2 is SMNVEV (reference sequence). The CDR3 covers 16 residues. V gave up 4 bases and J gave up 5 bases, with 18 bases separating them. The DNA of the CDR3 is TGTGCCAGCAGTTCTTGGGGTGTGGCCGGGCAAAACATTCAGTACTTC. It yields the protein CASSSWGVAGQNIQYF.

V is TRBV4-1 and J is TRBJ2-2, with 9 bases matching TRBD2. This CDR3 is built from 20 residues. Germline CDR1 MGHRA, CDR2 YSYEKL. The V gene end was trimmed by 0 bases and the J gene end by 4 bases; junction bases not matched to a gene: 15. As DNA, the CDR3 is TGCGCCAGCAGCCAAGATAGGGCCCAGACTAGCGGTCGGCTCACCGGGGAGCTGTTTTTT. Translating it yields CASSQDRAQTSGRLTGELFF.

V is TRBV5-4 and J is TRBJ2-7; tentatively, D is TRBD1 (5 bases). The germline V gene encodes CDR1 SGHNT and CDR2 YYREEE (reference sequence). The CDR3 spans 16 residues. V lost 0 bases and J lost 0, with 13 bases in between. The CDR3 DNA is TGTGCCAGCAGCTTGGATAGTAGGGGAAGCTCCTACGAGCAGTACTTC. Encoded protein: CASSLDSRGSSYEQYF.

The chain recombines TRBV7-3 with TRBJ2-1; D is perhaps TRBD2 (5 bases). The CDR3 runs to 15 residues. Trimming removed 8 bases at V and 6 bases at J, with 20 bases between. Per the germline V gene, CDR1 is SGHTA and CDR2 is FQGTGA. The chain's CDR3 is CASGLASRPANEQFF. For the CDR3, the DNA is TGTGCCAGCGGGCTAGCTAGCAGGCCCGCCAATGAGCAGTTCTTC.

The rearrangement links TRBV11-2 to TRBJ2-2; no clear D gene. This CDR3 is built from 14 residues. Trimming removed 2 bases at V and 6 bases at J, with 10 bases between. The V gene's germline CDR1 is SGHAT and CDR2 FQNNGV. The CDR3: CASSLTFRSGELFF. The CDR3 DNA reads TGTGCCAGCAGCTTAACCTTTAGGTCCGGGGAGCTGTTTTTT.

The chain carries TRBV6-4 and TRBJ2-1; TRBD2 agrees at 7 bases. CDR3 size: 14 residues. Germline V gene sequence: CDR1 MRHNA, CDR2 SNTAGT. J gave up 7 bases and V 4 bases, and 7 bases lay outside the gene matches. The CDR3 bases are TGTGCCAGCAGTGCCAGCGGGGATCGGAATGAGCAGTTCTTC. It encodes CASSASGDRNEQFF.

The CDR3 DNA reads as TGTGCCAGCAGTGAGATGAGGCTAGCGGATACAGATACGCAGTATTTT. This translates into CASSEMRLADTDTQYF. This sequence joins TRBV2 and TRBJ2-3, with 7 bases aligning to TRBD2. The germline CDR1 and CDR2 sequences are SNHLY and FYNNEI. The CDR3 is made up of 16 amino acids. J lost 3 bases, V lost 3 bases, and 9 bases had no gene match.

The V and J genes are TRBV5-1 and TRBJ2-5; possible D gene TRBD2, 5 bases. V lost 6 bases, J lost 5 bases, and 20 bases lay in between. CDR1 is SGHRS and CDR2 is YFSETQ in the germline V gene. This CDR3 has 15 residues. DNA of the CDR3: TGCGCCAGCACCCCGGACCCCTCCTCGGGGGAGACCCAGTACTTC. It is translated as CASTPDPSSGETQYF. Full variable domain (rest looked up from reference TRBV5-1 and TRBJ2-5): KAGVTQTPRYLIKTRGQQVTLSCSPISGHRSVSWYQQTPGQGLQFLFEYFSETQRNKGNFPGRFSGRQFSNSRSEMNVSTLELGDSALYLCASTPDPSSGETQYFGPGTRLLVL.

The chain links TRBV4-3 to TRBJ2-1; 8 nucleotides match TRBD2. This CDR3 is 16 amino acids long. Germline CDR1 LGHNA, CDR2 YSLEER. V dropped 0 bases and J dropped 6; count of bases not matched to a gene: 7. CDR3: CASSQDSSGYRNEQFF. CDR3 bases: TGCGCCAGCAGCCAAGATTCTAGCGGGTACCGCAATGAGCAGTTCTTC.

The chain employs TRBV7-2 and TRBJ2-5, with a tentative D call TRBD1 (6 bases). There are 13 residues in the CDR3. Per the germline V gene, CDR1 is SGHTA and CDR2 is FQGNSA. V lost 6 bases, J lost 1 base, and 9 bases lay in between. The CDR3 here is CASRRTVQETQYF. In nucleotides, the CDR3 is TGTGCCAGCAGGAGGACAGTCCAAGAGACCCAGTACTTC.

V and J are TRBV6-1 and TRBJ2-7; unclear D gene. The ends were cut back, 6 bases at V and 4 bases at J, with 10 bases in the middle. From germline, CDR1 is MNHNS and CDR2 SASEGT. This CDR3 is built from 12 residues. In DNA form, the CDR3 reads TGTGCCAGCAGCCCTCGTGAGTACGAGCAGTACTTC. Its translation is CASSPREYEQYF.

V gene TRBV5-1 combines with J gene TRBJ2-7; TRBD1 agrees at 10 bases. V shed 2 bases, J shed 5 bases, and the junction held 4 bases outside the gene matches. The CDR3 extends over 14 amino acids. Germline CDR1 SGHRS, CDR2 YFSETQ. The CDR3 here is CASSLPGTGDEQYF. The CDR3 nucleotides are TGCGCCAGCAGCTTACCCGGGACAGGGGACGAGCAGTACTTC. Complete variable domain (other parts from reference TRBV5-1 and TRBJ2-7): KAGVTQTPRYLIKTRGQQVTLSCSPISGHRSVSWYQQTPGQGLQFLFEYFSETQRNKGNFPGRFSGRQFSNSRSEMNVSTLELGDSALYLCASSLPGTGDEQYFGPGTRLTVT.

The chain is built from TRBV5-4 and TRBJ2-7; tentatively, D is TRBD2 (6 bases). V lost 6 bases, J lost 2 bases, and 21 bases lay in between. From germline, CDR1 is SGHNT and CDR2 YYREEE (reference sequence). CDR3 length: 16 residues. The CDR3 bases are TGTGCCAGCACCACTGGAGGGGCAGGGATTCCCTACGAGCAGTACTTC. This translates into CASTTGGAGIPYEQYF.

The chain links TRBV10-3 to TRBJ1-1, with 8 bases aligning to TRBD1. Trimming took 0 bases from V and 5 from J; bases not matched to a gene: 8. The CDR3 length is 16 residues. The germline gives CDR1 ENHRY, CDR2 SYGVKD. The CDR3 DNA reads TGTGCCATCAGTGAGTCGGGACAGGTCGGTTTTACTGAAGCTTTCTTT. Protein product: CAISESGQVGFTEAFF.

The CDR3 sequence is CASNPAASYNEQFF. The CDR3, as DNA: TGTGCCAGTAACCCTGCGGCCTCCTACAATGAGCAGTTCTTC. This chain links TRBV19 with TRBJ2-1; D unclear. The ends were cut back, 7 bases at V and 0 bases at J, with 10 bases in the middle. The CDR3 sequence is 14 residues long. Germline V lookup: CDR1 LNHDA, CDR2 SQIVND (reference sequence).

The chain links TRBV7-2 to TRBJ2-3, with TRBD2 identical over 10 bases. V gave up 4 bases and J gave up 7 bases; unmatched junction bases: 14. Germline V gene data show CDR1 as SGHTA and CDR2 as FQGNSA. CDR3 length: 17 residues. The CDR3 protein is CASSSHFASGSRNTQYF. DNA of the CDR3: TGTGCCAGCAGCTCTCACTTCGCTAGCGGGAGTCGTAATACGCAGTATTTT. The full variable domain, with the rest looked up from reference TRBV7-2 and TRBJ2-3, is GAGVSQSPSNKVTEKGKDVELRCDPISGHTALYWYRQSLGQGLEFLIYFQGNSAPDKSGLPSDRFSAERTGGSVSTLTIQRTQQEDSAVYLCASSSHFASGSRNTQYFGPGTRLTVL.

CDR3 nucleotides: TGTGCCAGCAGTGCAGGGGCAAGGGACACTGAAGCTTTCTTT. Residues: CASSAGARDTEAFF. The rearrangement joins TRBV9 to TRBJ1-1; tentative D call: TRBD1 (6 bases). CDR3 size: 14 residues. The germline gives CDR1 SGDLS, CDR2 YYNGEE. The ends were cut back, 5 bases at V and 3 bases at J, with 14 bases in the middle.